The source of this T cell receptor beta chain is a study of T-cell reconstitution after alpha-beta-depleted transplantation in children. Regarding the study as a whole: As was reported, about two months after transplant, alpha-beta T cells came from several hundred expanded graft clones. T-cell numbers and diversity one year post-transplant derived largely from freshly generated T cells.

With V trimmed by 5 bases and J by 6 bases, 10 bases remained unmatched. The CDR3 is made up of 16 amino acids. Unique molecular identifiers were used in preparing the TCRbeta library. TCRdb itself ran the PCR reads through MiXCR, one entry per CDR3 protein. The sample lists 670,000 or so distinct CDR3 sequences, roughly 14% occurring once. About this clonotype: Its specificity is not known.

The source material was PBMCs, sampled before TCRalphabeta/CD19-depleted stem cell transplant. The V gene is TRBV12-3 or TRBV12-4, the J gene TRBJ2-2; 9 positions match TRBD1. This receptor was obtained from a girl aged 2 to 10 with congenital amegakaryocytic thrombocytopenia, due to receive a stem cell transplant. The CDR3 nucleotides read TGTGCCAGCAGTCCTCAGGACAGGGGTATTGCCGGGGAGCTGTTTTTT. Residues: CASSPQDRGIAGELFF.